The source of this T cell receptor beta chain is a study of technical replicates of blood from a few donors. Data came from immunoSEQ multiplex PCR; TCRdb stores just in-frame clones and leaves some out. The top ten clones hold roughly 5% of a sample with about 70,000 clones, approximately 91% of them seen once. The germline CDR1 and CDR2 sequences are SSHAT and FNYEAQ (reference sequence). This CDR3 has 16 amino acids. V dropped 2 bases and J dropped 5 bases, with 15 bases sitting between them. The TCR was taken from a human donor in good health. Some clones in this sample may be carry-over from other donors' samples. Sequenced sample: PBMCs. The V call is TRBV7-7, the J call TRBJ2-2; tentative D call: TRBD2 (6 bases). The CDR3 reads CASSLTPGRGTGELFF. The CDR3 DNA sequence: TGTGCCAGCAGCTTAACCCCCGGGAGAGGGACCGGGGAGCTGTTTTTT.